Listed below are T cell receptor beta chains from one sample, sequenced in a study of T cell repertoires and HLA-DP antigens. Sequenced by immunoSEQ multiplex PCR; TCRdb stores in-frame clones only, minus some. Of about 73,000 clones in the sample, about four fifths are singletons; the top ten hold roughly 1.5%. These receptors' antigens are unknown. The sequencing input was CD4+ T cells from PBMCs. The receptors were gathered from a man aged 55 to 70 in good health and CMV-seronegative. Each CDR3 is given with its conserved first and last residue. D genes are given only for firm matches. Clone size appears in some rows only: once, few, many, or a class for an expanded clone.

TRBJ1-6 TRBV7-2 NA few CASCGTPNNSPLHF TGTGCCAGCTGCGGGACACCGAATAATTCACCCCTCCACTTT
TRBJ2-2 TRBV6-1 NA NA CASQGMNTGELFF TGTGCCAGCCAGGGGATGAACACCGGGGAGCTGTTTTTT
TRBJ2-1 TRBV2 NA NA CASSGVGGGKASEQFF TGTGCCAGCAGTGGGGTGGGGGGCGGAAAGGCTAGTGAGCAGTTCTTC
TRBJ2-4 TRBV7-2 NA NA CASSLTEGAKNIQYF TGTGCCAGCAGCTTGACGGAGGGCGCCAAAAACATTCAGTACTTC
TRBJ2-1 TRBV19 TRBD2 NA CASTIGTSGRNGGDNEQFF TGTGCCAGTACCATTGGGACTAGCGGGAGAAATGGTGGCGACAATGAGCAGTTCTTC
TRBJ1-5 TRBV6-1 NA NA CASRRSGNNQPQHF TGTGCCAGCAGACGATCCGGGAATAATCAGCCCCAGCATTTT
TRBJ2-2 TRBV28 TRBD2 NA CASSPGTTSTNTGELFF TGTGCCAGCAGTCCCGGGACTACCTCAACGAACACCGGGGAGCTGTTTTTT
TRBJ2-5 TRBV14 TRBD2 NA CASSQFRLAGAETQYF TGTGCCAGCAGCCAATTCCGACTAGCGGGGGCAGAGACCCAGTACTTC
TRBJ1-5 TRBV19 NA NA CASSQQGGQPQHF TGTGCCAGTAGTCAACAGGGTGGTCAGCCCCAGCATTTT
TRBJ2-6 TRBV30 NA once CAWSARGNSGANVLTF TGTGCCTGGAGTGCCCGGGGGAACTCTGGGGCCAACGTCCTGACTTTC
TRBJ2-2 TRBV7-9 TRBD1 NA CASSLRTGDTGELFF TGTGCCAGCAGCTTACGGACAGGGGACACCGGGGAGCTGTTTTTT
TRBJ1-4 TRBV9 NA NA CASSVAQTNEKLFF TGTGCCAGCAGCGTAGCCCAGACTAATGAAAAACTGTTTTTT
TRBJ2-3 TRBV6-6 NA NA CASSYADTQYF TGTGCCAGCAGTTACGCCGATACGCAGTATTTT
TRBJ2-1 TRBV7-2 NA NA CASSLSSASYNEQFF TGTGCCAGCAGCTTATCTAGCGCCTCCTACAATGAGCAGTTCTTC
TRBJ1-1 TRBV29-1 NA few CSVRREENTEAFF TGCAGCGTTCGGAGGGAGGAGAACACTGAAGCTTTCTTT
TRBJ2-7 TRBV6-6 TRBD2 NA CASSYSGASGGYEQYF TGTGCCAGCAGTTACTCTGGGGCTAGCGGGGGCTACGAGCAGTACTTC
TRBJ1-4 TRBV19 NA NA CASRTTAINEKLFF TGTGCCAGTAGGACGACAGCGATTAATGAAAAACTGTTTTTT
TRBJ2-1 TRBV28 NA NA CASSSGAGYEQFF TGTGCCAGCAGTTCAGGGGCGGGGTATGAGCAGTTCTTC